The clone carrying this T cell receptor (beta chain) was counted only a few times. The antigen remains unidentified. These data are taken from a study of T-cell memory formation after mild COVID-19. General study findings and limits: Among CD4+ contracting clones, most were CM and EM, and CD8+ ones EMRA. The authors did not confirm SARS-CoV-2 specificity of second-wave clones peaking day 37.

With constant-segment primers, 5'RACE yielded cDNA libraries of TCR alpha and TCR beta that carried sample barcodes and UMIs. Using its own MiXCR run on the 5' RACE reads, TCRdb lists one record per CDR3 protein. The sample yields about 290,000 distinct CDR3 sequences, roughly 18% seen once. This CDR3 has 17 residues. The germline CDR1 and CDR2 sequences are MNHEY and SMNVEV (reference sequence). V lost 5 bases and J lost 5, with 19 bases in between. The source of this sequence is a man between 18 and 29 years old who had mild COVID-19 (a few samples of this study predate the infection). Cell type and time point are not known. Sequencing input: PBMCs or a T cell subset sorted from them (not recorded which). The rearrangement uses TRBV27 and TRBJ1-6; no clear D. CDR3 residues: CASSPTGPWFHNSPLHF. CDR3 bases: TGTGCCAGCAGTCCTACCGGGCCCTGGTTCCATAATTCACCCCTCCACTTT.